This T cell receptor beta chain was captured in a study of blood T cell repertoires in COVID-19. Clones were read by immunoSEQ multiplex PCR, and TCRdb kept only the in-frame ones, dropping some. The table lists about 170,000 clones, roughly 88% of them singletons. Sample: peripheral blood. The origin of this receptor is a man aged 60-69 years who had recovered from COVID-19.

The CDR3 protein is CASSRQGASEKLFF. The CDR3 region has the DNA TGTGCCAGCAGCCGACAGGGGGCTTCTGAAAAACTGTTTTTT. The chain combines TRBV13 with TRBJ1-4; 10 bases are shared with TRBD1. This CDR3 has 14 residues. After removal of 5 bases from V and 7 bases from J, the junction contained 4 bases not matched to a gene. Germline CDR1 reads PRHDT; CDR2 reads FYEKMQ (reference sequence).